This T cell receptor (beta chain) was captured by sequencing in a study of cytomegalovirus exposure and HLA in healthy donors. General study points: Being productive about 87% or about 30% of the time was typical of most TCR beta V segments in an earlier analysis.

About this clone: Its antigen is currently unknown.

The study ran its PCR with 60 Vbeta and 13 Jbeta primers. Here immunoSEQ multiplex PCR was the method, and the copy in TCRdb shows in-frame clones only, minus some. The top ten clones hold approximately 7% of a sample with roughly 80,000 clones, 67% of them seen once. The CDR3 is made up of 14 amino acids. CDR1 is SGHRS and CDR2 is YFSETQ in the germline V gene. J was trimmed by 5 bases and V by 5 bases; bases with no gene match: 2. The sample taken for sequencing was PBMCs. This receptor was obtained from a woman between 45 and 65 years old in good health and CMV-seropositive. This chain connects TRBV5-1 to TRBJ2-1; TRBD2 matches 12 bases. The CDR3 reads CASRTSGRDNEQFF. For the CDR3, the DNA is TGCGCCAGCAGGACTAGCGGGAGAGACAATGAGCAGTTCTTC.